The text below deals with one T cell receptor (beta chain). This record comes from a study of identifying expanded T cells in peripheral blood. Trimming took off 4 bases at V and 0 bases at J, with 14 bases between the two ends. Germline-derived CDR1 and CDR2 are SGHTA and FQGNSA. The CDR3 length is 16 residues. The table came from immunoSEQ multiplex PCR; TCRdb's copy has only in-frame clones and leaves some out. This sample yields approximately 100,000 clones, of which 87% are seen a single time; about a sixth belongs to the top ten. No infections or other immune events were documented during collection.

The chain joins TRBV7-2 to TRBJ2-3, with no clear D. The clonotype was recovered from a person between 18 and 69 years old in good health. The sequenced sample was blood. CDR3 amino acids: CASSSYRAASTDTQYF. The CDR3 DNA is TGTGCCAGCAGCTCCTACCGCGCGGCTAGCACAGATACGCAGTATTTT.